A selection of T cell receptor beta chains follows, all from one sample in a study of blood T cell repertoires in COVID-19. Produced via immunoSEQ multiplex PCR; TCRdb's table is partial and in-frame only. This table has 260,000 or so clones, about 85% appearing once. Sequencing was done on a sample of PBMCs or T cells enriched from blood (not recorded which). Every receptor here comes from a woman in her forties or fifties who had recovered from COVID-19. CDR3s include the opening cysteine and the closing phenylalanine or tryptophan. A D gene is named only where the DNA matches it firmly. The size field is filled for only some rows; it gives once, few, many or a size class.

len | j_gene | v_gene | abundance | d_gene | CDR3aa | CDR3nt
16 | TRBJ1-1 | TRBV9 | NA | TRBD1 | CASSVTGTGGSHEAFF | TGTGCCAGCAGCGTCACCGGGACAGGGGGTTCCCATGAAGCTTTCTTT
15 | TRBJ2-3 | TRBV5-1 | NA | TRBD2 | CASSLSGGATDTQYF | TGCGCCAGCAGCTTGAGCGGGGGGGCCACAGATACGCAGTATTTT
13 | TRBJ2-7 | TRBV5-6 | NA | TRBD2 | CASSRTRRYEQYF | TGTGCCAGCAGCAGGACTAGAAGGTACGAGCAGTACTTC
15 | TRBJ1-2 | TRBV11-2 | NA | NA | CASSLRLRSGHGYTF | TGTGCCAGCAGCTTACGATTAAGGAGCGGCCATGGCTACACCTTC
15 | TRBJ1-6 | TRBV20-1 | NA | NA | CSASNSLRYNSPLHF | TGCAGTGCTAGTAACAGCCTTCGTTATAATTCACCCCTCCACTTT
15 | TRBJ2-7 | TRBV7-2 | NA | TRBD1 | CASSLGTGSSYEQYF | TGTGCCAGCAGCCTCGGGACAGGGAGCTCCTACGAGCAGTACTTC
15 | TRBJ2-2 | TRBV21-1 | NA | NA | CASVIQAGNTGELFF | TGTGCCAGCGTCATCCAGGCGGGGAACACCGGGGAGCTGTTTTTT
16 | TRBJ1-6 | TRBV3-1/TRBV3-2 | NA | NA | CASSQPPSGVGSPLHF | TGTGCCAGCAGCCAACCCCCCTCAGGGGTCGGTTCACCCCTCCACTTT
15 | TRBJ1-1 | TRBV19 | NA | NA | CASSGQDSSLSEAFF | TGTGCCAGTAGTGGCCAGGACAGTTCCTTGAGTGAAGCTTTCTTT
19 | TRBJ2-5 | TRBV5-5 | NA | TRBD2 | CASSSRLGTSGGYQETQYF | TGTGCCAGCAGCTCCCGCCTCGGGACTAGCGGGGGCTATCAAGAGACCCAGTACTTC
18 | TRBJ2-2 | TRBV5-1 | NA | TRBD1 | CASSPGQGNWANTGELFF | TGCGCCAGCAGCCCGGGACAGGGGAACTGGGCCAACACCGGGGAGCTGTTTTTT
15 | TRBJ2-5 | TRBV14 | NA | NA | CASSQSTGSEETQYF | TGTGCCAGCAGCCAATCCACAGGGTCTGAAGAGACCCAGTACTTC
15 | TRBJ1-2 | TRBV5-1 | NA | NA | CASSLEATGRDGYTF | TGCGCCAGCAGCTTGGAGGCAACAGGGCGTGATGGCTACACCTTC
17 | TRBJ2-3 | TRBV28 | few | NA | CASSLAYGQPSTDTQYF | TGTGCCAGCAGTTTAGCTTACGGACAGCCCTCCACAGATACGCAGTATTTT
18 | TRBJ2-2 | TRBV5-8 | NA | NA | CASSLGRVTGRNTGELFF | TGTGCCAGCAGCTTGGGTAGGGTGACCGGGAGGAACACCGGGGAGCTGTTTTTT
12 | TRBJ1-1 | TRBV19 | once | NA | CASSRGNTEAFF | TGTGCCAGTAGTCGGGGGAACACTGAAGCTTTCTTT
14 | TRBJ1-5 | TRBV30 | NA | TRBD1 | CAWSYGQGGQPQHF | TGTGCCTGGAGCTACGGACAGGGGGGACAGCCCCAGCATTTT
15 | TRBJ1-5 | TRBV3-1/TRBV3-2 | few | TRBD1 | CASSRDRGGNQPQHF | TGTGCCAGCAGCCGGGACAGAGGTGGCAATCAGCCCCAGCATTTT
15 | TRBJ2-5 | TRBV7-6 | NA | NA | CASSLISGRQETQYF | TGTGCCAGCAGCTTGATATCAGGGCGACAAGAGACCCAGTACTTC
16 | TRBJ2-2 | TRBV7-7 | few | TRBD1 | CASSPMGQGGTGELFF | TGTGCCAGCAGCCCCATGGGACAGGGTGGAACCGGGGAGCTGTTTTTT
14 | TRBJ2-5 | TRBV15 | NA | NA | CATSRDLGVETQYF | TGTGCCACCAGCAGAGATCTCGGGGTCGAGACCCAGTACTTC
15 | TRBJ2-2 | TRBV2 | NA | TRBD1 | CASSPRTGGTGELFF | TGTGCCAGCAGCCCTAGGACAGGGGGCACCGGGGAGCTGTTTTTT
13 | TRBJ1-6 | TRBV5-6 | NA | NA | CASSSDRNSPLHF | TGTGCCAGCAGCTCGGACAGAAATTCACCCCTCCACTTT
15 | TRBJ2-2 | TRBV2 | NA | TRBD1 | CASSTRRQGAGELFF | TGTGCCAGCAGTACCCGTCGACAGGGGGCCGGGGAGCTGTTTTTT
16 | TRBJ1-5 | TRBV24-1 | NA | NA | CATSEGRGSFNQPQHF | TGTGCCACCAGTGAGGGCAGGGGATCTTTCAATCAGCCCCAGCATTTT
15 | TRBJ2-7 | TRBV6-2/TRBV6-3 | NA | TRBD1 | CASSYSGTGGREQYF | TGTGCCAGCAGTTACTCGGGGACAGGGGGCCGCGAGCAGTACTTC
16 | TRBJ2-3 | TRBV15 | NA | TRBD1 | CATSIRKGANTDTQYF | TGTGCCACCAGCATCAGGAAGGGGGCAAACACAGATACGCAGTATTTT
13 | TRBJ1-2 | TRBV6-5 | NA | NA | CASRGPGEYGYTF | TGTGCCAGCAGGGGACCGGGGGAGTATGGCTACACCTTC
20 | TRBJ2-1 | TRBV19 | once | TRBD2 | CASSTQGLAGGPISYNEQFF | TGTGCCAGTAGTACCCAGGGACTAGCGGGAGGACCAATCTCCTACAATGAGCAGTTCTTC
14 | TRBJ1-2 | TRBV5-4 | NA | TRBD1 | CASSSGDRVGGYTF | TGTGCCAGCAGCTCCGGGGACAGGGTAGGCGGCTACACCTTC
15 | TRBJ1-6 | TRBV2 | NA | NA | CASSDPIRNGSPLHF | TGTGCCAGCAGTGACCCTATCAGGAATGGTTCACCCCTCCACTTT
15 | TRBJ2-7 | TRBV27 | NA | TRBD2 | CASSLSAGPAYEQYF | TGTGCCAGCAGTTTATCAGCGGGACCAGCCTACGAGCAGTACTTC
17 | TRBJ1-3 | TRBV3-1/TRBV3-2 | NA | NA | CASSQGLVGGTGNTIYF | TGTGCCAGCAGCCAAGGCCTAGTGGGTGGTACTGGAAACACCATATATTTT
17 | TRBJ1-3 | TRBV7-2 | NA | NA | CASSNPGRESSGNTIYF | TGTGCCAGCAGCAACCCGGGGAGAGAGAGCTCTGGAAACACCATATATTTT
13 | TRBJ1-5 | TRBV6-4 | once | NA | CATPHRDNQPQHF | TGTGCCACCCCCCACAGGGACAATCAGCCCCAGCATTTT
14 | TRBJ1-4 | TRBV9 | NA | NA | CASSPEATNEKLFF | TGTGCCAGCAGCCCTGAGGCTACTAATGAAAAACTGTTTTTT
13 | TRBJ1-2 | TRBV6-2/TRBV6-3 | NA | NA | CASSPDRNYGYTF | TGTGCCAGCAGCCCCGACAGGAACTATGGCTACACCTTC
17 | TRBJ2-2 | TRBV11-2 | NA | TRBD1 | CASSFPEGQSRTGELFF | TGTGCCAGCAGCTTTCCCGAGGGACAGAGTCGGACCGGGGAGCTGTTTTTT
14 | TRBJ1-1 | TRBV2 | NA | NA | CASSPQGELTEAFF | TGTGCCAGCAGCCCACAGGGAGAGCTCACTGAAGCTTTCTTT